Below, 5 T cell receptor beta chains from the same sample are listed, as sequenced in a study of T-cell reconstitution after alpha-beta-depleted transplantation in children. Using unique molecular identifiers, the investigators prepared the TCRbeta library. MiXCR, run by TCRdb on the PCR reads, gives a single entry per CDR3 protein. The table has about 58,000 distinct CDR3 sequences, approximately 46% seen once; the top ten hold 95% to 98%. The sequenced sample was PBMCs, mostly from graft donor cells, obtained 360 days after TCRalphabeta/CD19-depleted stem cell transplant. The receptor set was obtained from a male patient younger than 18 who had a stem cell transplant for acute lymphoblastic leukemia, so the T cells may come from the graft donor.

This clonotype has more than one count but fewer than ten. The chain joins TRBV4-3 to TRBJ2-1; TRBD2 aligns across 9 bases. Trimming removed 0 bases from V and 7 bases from J; junction bases left unmatched: 4. The CDR3 sequence is 15 residues long. Germline CDR1 and CDR2: LGHNA and YSLEER. CDR3 sequence reads: CASSQESGGFNEQFF. For the CDR3, the DNA is TGCGCCAGCAGCCAAGAGAGCGGGGGGTTTAATGAGCAGTTCTTC.

CDR3 sequence: CASSQDRDYGQFF. The CDR3 DNA follows: TGCGCCAGCAGCCAAGATCGGGACTATGGGCAGTTCTTC. The chain carries TRBV4-3 and TRBJ2-1; 7 bases match TRBD2. Germline V CDR1 and CDR2: LGHNA, YSLEER. Losses at the gene ends were 0 bases for V and 12 bases for J; bases not matched to a gene: 5. The CDR3 consists of 13 residues.

J is TRBJ2-1 and V is TRBV6-2 or TRBV6-3; the D gene is possibly TRBD1 (6 bases). Deletions cut 2 bases from V and 5 bases from J, with 13 bases between. The CDR3 totals 15 residues. CDR1 is MNHEY, CDR2 SVGEGT, per germline. This CDR3 reads CASSYPQTGDNEQFF. The CDR3, as DNA: TGTGCCAGCAGTTACCCACAGACAGGAGACAATGAGCAGTTCTTC.

The V call is TRBV20-1, the J call TRBJ2-7; the D gene is possibly TRBD1 (8 bases). This CDR3 is built from 13 residues. Germline CDR1 reads DFQATT; CDR2 reads SNEGSKA (reference sequence). V lost 6 bases and J 7 bases, leaving 19 bases between the germline ends. This chain's CDR3 is CSAITGGGYEQYF. CDR3 bases: TGCAGTGCCATCACAGGGGGAGGGTATGAGCAGTACTTC.

This clonotype was counted a single time. J is TRBJ2-3 and V is TRBV24-1, with TRBD1 matching over 7 bases. This CDR3 comprises 14 residues. The germline CDR1 and CDR2 sequences are KGHDR and SFDVKD. V gave up 6 bases and J gave up 6 bases; unmatched junction bases: 8. CDR3 nucleotide sequence: TGTGCCACCAGTCAGGGGGAGTGGGGCGATACGCAGTATTTT. It yields the protein CATSQGEWGDTQYF.